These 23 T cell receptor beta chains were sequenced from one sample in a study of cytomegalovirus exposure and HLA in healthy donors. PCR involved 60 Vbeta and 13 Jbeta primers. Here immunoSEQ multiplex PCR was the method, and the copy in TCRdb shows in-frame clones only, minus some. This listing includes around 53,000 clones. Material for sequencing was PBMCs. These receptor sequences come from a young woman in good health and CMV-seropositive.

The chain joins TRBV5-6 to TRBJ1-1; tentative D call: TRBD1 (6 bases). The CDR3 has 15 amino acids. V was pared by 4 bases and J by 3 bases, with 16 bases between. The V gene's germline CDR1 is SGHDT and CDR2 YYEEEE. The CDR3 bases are TGTGCCAGCAGCATATACAGGGTGGGGGACACTGAAGCTTTCTTT. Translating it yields CASSIYRVGDTEAFF. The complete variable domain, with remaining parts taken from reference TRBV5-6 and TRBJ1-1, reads DAGVTQSPTHLIKTRGQQVTLRCSPKSGHDTVSWYQQALGQGPQFIFQYYEEEERQRGNFPDRFSGHQFPNYSSELNVNALLLGDSALYLCASSIYRVGDTEAFFGQGTRLTVV.

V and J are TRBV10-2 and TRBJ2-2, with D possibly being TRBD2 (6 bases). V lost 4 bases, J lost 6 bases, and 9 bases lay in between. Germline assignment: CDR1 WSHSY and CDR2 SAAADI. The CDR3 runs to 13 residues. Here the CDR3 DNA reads TGCGCCAGCAGTGGGGGGGTCGCCGGGGAGCTGTTTTTT. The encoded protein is CASSGGVAGELFF.

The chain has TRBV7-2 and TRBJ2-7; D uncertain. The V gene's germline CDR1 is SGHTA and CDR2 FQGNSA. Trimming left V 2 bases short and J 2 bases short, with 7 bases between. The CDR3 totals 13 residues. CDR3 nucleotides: TGTGCCAGCAGCTTAACAATTACCTACGAGCAGTACTTC. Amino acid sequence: CASSLTITYEQYF.

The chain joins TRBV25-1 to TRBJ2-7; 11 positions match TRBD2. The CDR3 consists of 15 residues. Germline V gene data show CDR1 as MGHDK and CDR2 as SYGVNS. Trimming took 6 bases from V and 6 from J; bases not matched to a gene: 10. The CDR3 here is CASSLAGGRASEQYF. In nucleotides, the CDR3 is TGTGCCAGCAGCCTAGCGGGGGGAAGGGCAAGCGAGCAGTACTTC.

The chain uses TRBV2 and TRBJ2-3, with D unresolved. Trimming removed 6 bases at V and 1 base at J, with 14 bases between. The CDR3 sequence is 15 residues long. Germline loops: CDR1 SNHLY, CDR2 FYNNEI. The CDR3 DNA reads TGTGCCAGCAGCCCTGAGAGAGCTCGCACAGATACGCAGTATTTT. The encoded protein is CASSPERARTDTQYF.

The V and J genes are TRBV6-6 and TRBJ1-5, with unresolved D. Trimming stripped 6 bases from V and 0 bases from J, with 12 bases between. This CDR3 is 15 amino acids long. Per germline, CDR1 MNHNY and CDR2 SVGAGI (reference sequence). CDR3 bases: TGTGCCAGCAGCCTGCCGGGTGTTAGCAATCAGCCCCAGCATTTT. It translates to CASSLPGVSNQPQHF.

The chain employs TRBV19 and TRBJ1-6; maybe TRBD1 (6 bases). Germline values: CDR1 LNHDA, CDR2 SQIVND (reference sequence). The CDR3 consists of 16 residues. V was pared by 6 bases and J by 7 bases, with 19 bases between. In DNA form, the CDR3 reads TGTGCCAGTAGCTTGGGGGCCGGGACGGGAAATTCACCCCTCCACTTT. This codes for CASSLGAGTGNSPLHF.

The CDR3 protein is CASSWVLSGDEQYF. CDR3 DNA sequence: TGTGCCAGCAGTTGGGTTCTGTCCGGGGACGAGCAGTACTTC. The genes are TRBV7-6 and TRBJ2-7; tentative D call: TRBD2 (5 bases). CDR3 length: 14 residues. CDR1 is SGHVS and CDR2 is FNYEAQ in the germline V gene. Trimming removed 6 bases from V and 5 bases from J, with 17 bases in between.

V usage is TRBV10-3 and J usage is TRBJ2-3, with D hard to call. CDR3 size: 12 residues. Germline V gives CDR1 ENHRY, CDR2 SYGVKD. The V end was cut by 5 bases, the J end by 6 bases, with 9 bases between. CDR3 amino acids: CAISLTPDTQYF. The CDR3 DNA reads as TGTGCCATCAGTCTTACTCCGGATACGCAGTATTTT.

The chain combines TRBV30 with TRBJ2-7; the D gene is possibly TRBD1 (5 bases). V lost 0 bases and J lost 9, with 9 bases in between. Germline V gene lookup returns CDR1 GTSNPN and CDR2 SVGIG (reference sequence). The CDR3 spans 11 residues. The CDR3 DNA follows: TGTGCCTGGAGTGTTCAGCAGGGGCAGTACTTC. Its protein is CAWSVQQGQYF.

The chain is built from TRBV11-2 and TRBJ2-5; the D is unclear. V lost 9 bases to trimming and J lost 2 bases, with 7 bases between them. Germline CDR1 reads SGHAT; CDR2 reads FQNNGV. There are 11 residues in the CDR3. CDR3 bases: TGTGCCAGAAGCCCTCAAGAGACCCAGTACTTC. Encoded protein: CARSPQETQYF.

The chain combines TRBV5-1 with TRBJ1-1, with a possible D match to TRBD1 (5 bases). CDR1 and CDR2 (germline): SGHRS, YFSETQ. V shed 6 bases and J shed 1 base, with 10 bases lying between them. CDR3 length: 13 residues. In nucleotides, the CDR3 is TGCGCCAGCACCAGTACAGGGAACACTGAAGCTTTCTTT. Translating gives CASTSTGNTEAFF.

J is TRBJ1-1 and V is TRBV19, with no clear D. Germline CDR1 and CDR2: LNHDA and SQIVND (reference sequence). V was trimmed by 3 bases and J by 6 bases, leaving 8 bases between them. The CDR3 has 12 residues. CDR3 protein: CASSIEYSEAFF. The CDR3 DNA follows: TGTGCCAGTAGTATCGAGTACTCTGAAGCTTTCTTT.

The CDR3 loop reads CASSLEAGGEKLFF. Here the CDR3 DNA reads TGTGCCAGCAGCTTAGAGGCAGGGGGCGAAAAACTGTTTTTT. The gene calls are TRBV7-9 and TRBJ1-4; TRBD1 matches 8 bases. Trimming took 1 base from V and 8 from J; bases not matched to a gene: 3. The CDR3 is 14 amino acids. Germline V lookup: CDR1 SEHNR, CDR2 FQNEAQ (reference sequence). Combining the CDR3 with reference TRBV7-9 and TRBJ1-4 gives the whole variable domain DTGVSQNPRHKITKRGQNVTFRCDPISEHNRLYWYRQTLGQGPEFLTYFQNEAQLEKSRLLSDRFSAERPKGSFSTLEIQRTEQGDSAMYLCASSLEAGGEKLFFGSGTQLSVL.

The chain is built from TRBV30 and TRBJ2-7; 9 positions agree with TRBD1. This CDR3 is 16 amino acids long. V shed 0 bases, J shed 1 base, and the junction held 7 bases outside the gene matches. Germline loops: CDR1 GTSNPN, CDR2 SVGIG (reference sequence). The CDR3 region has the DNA TGTGCCTGGAGTGTAGGTGACAGGGGGGGATCCTACGAGCAGTACTTC. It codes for CAWSVGDRGGSYEQYF.

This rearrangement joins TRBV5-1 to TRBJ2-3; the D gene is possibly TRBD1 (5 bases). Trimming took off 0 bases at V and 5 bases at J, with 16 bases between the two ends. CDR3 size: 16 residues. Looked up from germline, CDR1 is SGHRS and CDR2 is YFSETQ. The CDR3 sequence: CASSLVGLDVGDTQYF. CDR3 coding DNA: TGCGCCAGCAGCTTGGTGGGGCTAGATGTTGGAGATACGCAGTATTTT.

This CDR3 is CASSASGGGNQPQHF. CDR3 in DNA: TGTGCCAGCAGTGCCAGCGGGGGAGGGAATCAGCCCCAGCATTTT. V usage is TRBV6-1 and J usage is TRBJ1-5; D is possibly TRBD1 (5 bases). The germline V gene encodes CDR1 MNHNS and CDR2 SASEGT. V shed 4 bases and J shed 4 bases, with 14 bases lying between them. The CDR3 covers 15 residues.

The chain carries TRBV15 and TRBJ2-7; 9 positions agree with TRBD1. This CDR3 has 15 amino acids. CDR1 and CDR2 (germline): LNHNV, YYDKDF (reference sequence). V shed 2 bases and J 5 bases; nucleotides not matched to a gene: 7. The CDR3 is CATSRLGTGWHEQYF. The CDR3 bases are TGTGCCACCAGCAGATTAGGGACAGGGTGGCACGAGCAGTACTTC. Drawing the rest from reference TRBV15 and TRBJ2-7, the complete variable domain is DAMVIQNPRYQVTQFGKPVTLSCSQTLNHNVMYWYQQKSSQAPKLLFHYYDKDFNNEADTPDNFQSRRPNTSFCFLDIRSPGLGDTAMYLCATSRLGTGWHEQYFGPGTRLTVT.

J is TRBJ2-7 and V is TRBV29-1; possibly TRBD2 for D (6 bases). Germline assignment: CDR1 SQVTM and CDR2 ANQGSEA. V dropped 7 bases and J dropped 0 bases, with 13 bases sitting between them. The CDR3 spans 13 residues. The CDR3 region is CSGIAESSYEQYF. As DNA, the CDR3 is TGCAGCGGCATAGCGGAAAGCTCCTACGAGCAGTACTTC.

CDR3 DNA: TGTGCCAGCTCAGCAGGCAGCAATCAGCCCCAGCATTTT. Its translation: CASSAGSNQPQHF. This chain links TRBV6-1 with TRBJ1-5; the D is unclear. Germline V gene lookup returns CDR1 MNHNS and CDR2 SASEGT. Trimming removed 8 bases at V and 1 base at J, with 9 bases between. The CDR3 totals 13 residues.

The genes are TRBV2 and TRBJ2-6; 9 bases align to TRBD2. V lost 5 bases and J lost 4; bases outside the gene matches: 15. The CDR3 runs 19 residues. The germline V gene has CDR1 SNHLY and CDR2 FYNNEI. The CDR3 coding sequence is TGTGCCAGCAGTACCGGCGGGAGGGCCGGGACGCAAGGGGCCAACGTCCTGACTTTC. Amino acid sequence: CASSTGGRAGTQGANVLTF. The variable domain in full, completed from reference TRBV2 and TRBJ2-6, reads EPEVTQTPSHQVTQMGQEVILRCVPISNHLYFYWYRQILGQKVEFLVSFYNNEISEKSEIFDDQFSVERPDGSNFTLKIRSTKLEDSAMYFCASSTGGRAGTQGANVLTFGAGSRLTVL.

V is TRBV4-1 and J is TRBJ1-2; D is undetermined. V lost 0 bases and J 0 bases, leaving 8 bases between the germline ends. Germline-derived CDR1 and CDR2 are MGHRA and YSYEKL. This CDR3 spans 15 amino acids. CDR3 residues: CASSQDGFPNYGYTF. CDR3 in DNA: TGCGCCAGCAGCCAAGACGGGTTTCCTAACTATGGCTACACCTTC.

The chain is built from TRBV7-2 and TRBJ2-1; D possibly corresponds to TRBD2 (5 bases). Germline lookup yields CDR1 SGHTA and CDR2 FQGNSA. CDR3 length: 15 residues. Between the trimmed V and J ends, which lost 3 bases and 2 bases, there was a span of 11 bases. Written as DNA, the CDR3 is TGTGCCAGCAGCTTTTCCCCCGGGGCCTACAATGAGCAGTTCTTC. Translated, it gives CASSFSPGAYNEQFF.